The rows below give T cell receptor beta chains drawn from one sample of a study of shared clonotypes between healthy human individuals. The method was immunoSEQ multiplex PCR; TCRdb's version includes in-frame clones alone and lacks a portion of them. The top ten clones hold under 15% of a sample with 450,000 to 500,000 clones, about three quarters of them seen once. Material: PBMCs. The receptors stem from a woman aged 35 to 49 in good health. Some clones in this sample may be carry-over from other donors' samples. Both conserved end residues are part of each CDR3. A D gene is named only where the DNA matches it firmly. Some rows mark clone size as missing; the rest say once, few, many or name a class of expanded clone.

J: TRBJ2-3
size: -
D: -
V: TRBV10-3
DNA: TGTGCCATCAGTGAGTTCGCTAGTCCCCAAGATACGCAGTATTTT
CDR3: CAISEFASPQDTQYF

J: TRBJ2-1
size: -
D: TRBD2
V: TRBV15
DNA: TGTGCCACCAGCCAGGGACTAGCGGGATCCAATGAGCAGTTCTTC
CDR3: CATSQGLAGSNEQFF

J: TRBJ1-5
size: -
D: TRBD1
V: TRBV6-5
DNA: TGTGCCAGCAGTTACGGGGACAGGGCCCGCCGTCAGCCCCAGCATTTT
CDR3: CASSYGDRARRQPQHF

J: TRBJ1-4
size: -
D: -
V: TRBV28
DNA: TGTGCCAGCAGTTTAGGTCAGACAAATGAAAAACTGTTTTTT
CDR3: CASSLGQTNEKLFF

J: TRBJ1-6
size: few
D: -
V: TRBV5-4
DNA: TGTGCCAGCAGCTTGGACAGGTTTAATTCACCCCTCCACTTT
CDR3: CASSLDRFNSPLHF

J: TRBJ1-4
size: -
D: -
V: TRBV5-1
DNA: TGCGCCAGCAGGAGAGAAACTAATGAAAAACTGTTTTTT
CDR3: CASRRETNEKLFF

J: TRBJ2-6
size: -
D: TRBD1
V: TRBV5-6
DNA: TGTGCCAGCAGCTTGATACGGGACAGTGCCTCTGGGGCCAACGTCCTGACTTTC
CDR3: CASSLIRDSASGANVLTF

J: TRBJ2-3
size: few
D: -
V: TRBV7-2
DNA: TGTGCCAGCAGCTCCCCGGGACCCCGCACAGATACGCAGTATTTT
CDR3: CASSSPGPRTDTQYF

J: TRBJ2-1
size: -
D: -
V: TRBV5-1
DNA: TGCGCCAGCAGCGTACCACTAAACAGGGAGCAGTTCTTC
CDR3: CASSVPLNREQFF

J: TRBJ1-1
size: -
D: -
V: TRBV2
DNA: TGTGCCAGCAGGCAAGGGATGAACACTGAAGCTTTCTTT
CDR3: CASRQGMNTEAFF

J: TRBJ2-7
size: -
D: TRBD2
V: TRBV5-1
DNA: TGCGCCAGCAGCCCGGGCGGGACTAGGACCTACGAGCAGTACTTC
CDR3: CASSPGGTRTYEQYF

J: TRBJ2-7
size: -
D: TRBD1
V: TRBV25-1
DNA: TGTGCCAGCAGTGCCGGGACAGGGGGCGTCGAGCAGTACTTC
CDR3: CASSAGTGGVEQYF

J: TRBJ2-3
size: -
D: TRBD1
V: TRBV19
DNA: TGTGCCAGTAGTATGCCCCGGGACAGGCTCACAGATACGCAGTATTTT
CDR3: CASSMPRDRLTDTQYF

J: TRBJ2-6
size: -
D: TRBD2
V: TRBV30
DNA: TGTGCCTGGAGTGGTCAGGGAGGGCCTGGGGCCAACGTCCTGACTTTC
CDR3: CAWSGQGGPGANVLTF

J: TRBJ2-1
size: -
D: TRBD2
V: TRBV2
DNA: TGTGCCAGCAGGCCCAGGACTAGCGGGAGCTACAATGAGCAGTTCTTC
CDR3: CASRPRTSGSYNEQFF

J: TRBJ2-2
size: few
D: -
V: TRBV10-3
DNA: TGTGCCATCAGTGAGACCCCTGGGAACACCGGGGAGCTGTTTTTT
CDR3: CAISETPGNTGELFF

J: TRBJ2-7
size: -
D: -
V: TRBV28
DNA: TGTGCCAGCAGTTTCGGGGGCAATTACGAGCAGTACTTC
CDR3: CASSFGGNYEQYF

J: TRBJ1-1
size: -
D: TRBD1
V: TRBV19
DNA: TGTGCCAGTAGTCCGCCGGGACAGGGGGGAATAGCTTTCTTT
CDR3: CASSPPGQGGIAFF